This TCR beta chain was sequenced during a study of Ad26.COV2.S vaccination and SARS-CoV-2 variants. Study summary: Into the muscle, Ad26.COV2.S was dosed once or twice, 56 days apart.

Treatment of the sample: some 20 received Ad26.COV2.S at low or high dose, single or two shots; 5 received placebo; per-sample allocation not given. Sampling was performed 63 days after the first vaccine or placebo injection. An Ad26 vector carrying the Wuhan-strain SARS-CoV-2 spike served as the vaccine. Notes on this clone: Antigen: not known.

Study-wide points: Measurement of non-spike TCR breadth gave similar results in vaccine and placebo recipients. Recipients given vaccine exceeded placebo recipients in spike-specific TCR breadth.

Libraries were prepared by immunoSEQ multiplex PCR; TCRdb keeps only in-frame clonotypes and omits some of them. The sample contains about 500,000 clones, about nine tenths of which appear only once. Looked up from germline, CDR1 is KGHSH and CDR2 is LQKENI. Trimming removed 4 bases from V and 4 bases from J; junction bases left unmatched: 8. The CDR3 loop spans 16 amino acids. This rearrangement joins TRBV18 to TRBJ1-4, with 8 bases that match TRBD1. This clonotype was sampled from a person aged 18-65 years who received the Ad26.COV2.S COVID-19 vaccine or a placebo. The source was peripheral blood, collected in a trial of Ad26.COV2.S vaccine versus placebo. The CDR3 coding sequence is TGTGCCAGCTCACTAACCCTGGACAGGGTTAATGAAAAACTGTTTTTT. Amino acid sequence: CASSLTLDRVNEKLFF.